This entry features one T cell receptor (beta chain) sequence. CDR1 and CDR2 (germline): SNHLY, FYNNEI. V was shortened by 8 bases and J by 8 bases, with 12 bases between the two germline ends. CDR3 length equals 12 residues. This sample was included in a study of OX40 agonist ivuxolimab in advanced cancers. Looking at the study overall: Patients were treated with intravenous ivuxolimab, dosed at 0.01 to 10 mg/kg and infused every 2 weeks. Three patients showed partial responses: one hepatocellular carcinoma and two cutaneous melanoma cases.

The data were produced by immunoSEQ multiplex PCR, yet TCRdb's version contains in-frame clones alone and is incomplete. This table holds tens of thousands of clones, around 90% found once. The J gene is TRBJ2-2, the V gene TRBV2; D gene unclear. The clonotype was recovered from an adult with an advanced solid tumor such as melanoma, head and neck, liver or kidney cancer. This material consisted of CD4+ or CD8+ T cells sorted from blood, taken in a trial of the OX40 agonist ivuxolimab. The CDR3 DNA follows: TGTGCCAGCGGAAAGTTAGTGGGGGAGCTGTTTTTT. As protein: CASGKLVGELFF.